This T cell receptor beta chain comes out of a study of T cell changes during pregnancy in multiple sclerosis. This CDR3 is 16 amino acids long. V lost 3 bases to trimming and J lost 4 bases, with 17 bases between them. Germline CDR1 and CDR2: SGHDT and YYEEEE. Clones were sequenced by immunoSEQ multiplex PCR, and TCRdb holds only the in-frame ones, with some missing. The table has approximately 72,000 clones, more than 85% seen once. Specimen: peripheral blood, collected in the first trimester of pregnancy. The TCR originated in a female donor in good health, enrolled as a control in a pregnancy study. This rearrangement joins TRBV5-6 to TRBJ2-1, with a tentative D call TRBD2 (6 bases). CDR3 region: CASSSLRAGKYNEQFF. CDR3 nucleotides: TGTGCCAGCAGCTCCCTGAGAGCGGGCAAATACAATGAGCAGTTCTTC.